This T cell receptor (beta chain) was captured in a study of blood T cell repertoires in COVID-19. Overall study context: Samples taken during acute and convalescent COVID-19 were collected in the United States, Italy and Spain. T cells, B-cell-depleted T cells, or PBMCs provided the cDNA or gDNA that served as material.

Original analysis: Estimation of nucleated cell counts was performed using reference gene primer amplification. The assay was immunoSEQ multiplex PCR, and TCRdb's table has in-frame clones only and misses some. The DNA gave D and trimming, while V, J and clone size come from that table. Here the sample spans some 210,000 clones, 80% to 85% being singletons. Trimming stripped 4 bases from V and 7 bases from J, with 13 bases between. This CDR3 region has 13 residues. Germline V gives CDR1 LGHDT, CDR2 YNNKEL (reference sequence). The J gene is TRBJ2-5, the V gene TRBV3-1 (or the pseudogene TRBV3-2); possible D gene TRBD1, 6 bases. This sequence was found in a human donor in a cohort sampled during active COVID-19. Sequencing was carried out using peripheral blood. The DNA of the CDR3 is TGTGCCAGCAGCCCCCCAGGGGTTAGGACCCAGTACTTC. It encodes CASSPPGVRTQYF.